This T cell receptor beta chain was identified in a study of shared clonotypes between healthy human individuals. The CDR3 covers 15 residues. Trimming cost V 4 bases and J 3 bases; bases outside gene matches: 9. Per germline, CDR1 MGHRA and CDR2 YSYEKL. The authors distributed each subset's genomic DNA evenly over several immunoSEQ plates. Generated by immunoSEQ multiplex PCR, the TCRdb table keeps only in-frame clones and is missing some. The top ten hold around 0.4% of the sample, which has about 2.4 million clones, 93% seen once. The rearrangement uses TRBV4-1 and TRBJ2-7; TRBD1 aligns across 7 bases. Sample: naive CD4+ T cells from PBMCs. Subset denoted: CD45RA+ positively selected. This TCR was sampled from a man aged 18 to 29 in good health. Some clones in this sample may be carry-over from other donors' samples. The chain's CDR3 is CASSPYGDSLYEQYF. For the CDR3, the DNA is TGCGCCAGCAGCCCCTATGGGGACAGTCTCTACGAGCAGTACTTC.